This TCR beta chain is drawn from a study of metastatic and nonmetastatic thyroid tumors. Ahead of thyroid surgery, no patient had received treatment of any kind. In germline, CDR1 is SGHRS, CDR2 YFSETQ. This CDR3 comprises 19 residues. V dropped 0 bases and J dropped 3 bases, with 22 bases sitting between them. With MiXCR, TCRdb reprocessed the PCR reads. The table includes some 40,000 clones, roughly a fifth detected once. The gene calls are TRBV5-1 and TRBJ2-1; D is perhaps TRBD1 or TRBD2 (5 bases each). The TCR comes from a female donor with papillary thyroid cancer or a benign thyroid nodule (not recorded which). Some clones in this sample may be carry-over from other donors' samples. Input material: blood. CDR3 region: CASSLVGTPAMGFYNEQFF. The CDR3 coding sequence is TGCGCCAGCAGCTTGGTGGGGACCCCCGCCATGGGCTTCTACAATGAGCAGTTCTTC.